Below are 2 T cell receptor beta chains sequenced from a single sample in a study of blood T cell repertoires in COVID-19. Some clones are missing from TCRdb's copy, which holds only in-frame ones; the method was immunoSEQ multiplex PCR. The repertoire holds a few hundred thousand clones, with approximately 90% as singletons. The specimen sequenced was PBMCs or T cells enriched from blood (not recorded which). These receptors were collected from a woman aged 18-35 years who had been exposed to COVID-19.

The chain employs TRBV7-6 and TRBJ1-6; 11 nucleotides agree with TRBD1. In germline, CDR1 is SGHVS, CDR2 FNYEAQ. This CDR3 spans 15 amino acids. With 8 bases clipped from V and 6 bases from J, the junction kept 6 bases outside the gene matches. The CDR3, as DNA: TGTGCCAGCTCTGGGACAGGGGGGAGTAATTCACCCCTCCACTTT. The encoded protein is CASSGTGGSNSPLHF.

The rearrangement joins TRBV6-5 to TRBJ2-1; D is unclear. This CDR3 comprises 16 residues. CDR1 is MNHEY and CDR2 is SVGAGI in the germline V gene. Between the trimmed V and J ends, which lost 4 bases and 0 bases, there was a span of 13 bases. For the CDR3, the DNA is TGTGCCAGCAGTTTGATCCTTACGGGCTCCTACAATGAGCAGTTCTTC. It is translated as CASSLILTGSYNEQFF.